This entry lists 27 T cell receptor beta chains sequenced from one sample in a study of T cells after yellow fever vaccination. Each CDR3 protein gets one entry after TCRdb re-called the 5' RACE reads with MiXCR. The repertoire consists of some 340,000 distinct CDR3 sequences, with over 8.5% occurring once and the leading ten covering about 3%. This material consisted of CD4+ T cells sorted from PBMCs, taken 45 days after the yellow fever booster vaccination. The source is a man between 18 and 29 years old who received the YFV17D yellow fever vaccine.

The sample holds a few counts of this clonotype. This chain joins TRBV6-5 and TRBJ2-6; no firm D call. The length of the CDR3 is 14 residues. CDR1 and CDR2 (germline): MNHEY, SVGAGI. The V and J ends lost 7 bases and 2 bases respectively, with 9 bases between them. CDR3 nucleotide sequence: TGTGCCAGCAACTCAGGAACTGGGGCCAACGTCCTGACTTTC. Protein: CASNSGTGANVLTF.

The V and J genes are TRBV7-9 and TRBJ1-4; possibly TRBD1 for D (6 bases). The CDR3 totals 15 residues. CDR1 is SEHNR, CDR2 FQNEAQ, per germline (reference sequence). V shed 5 bases and J shed 3 bases, with 13 bases lying between them. The CDR3 DNA sequence: TGTGCCAGCAGCCTAGGGGGGGCGCCTAATGAAAAACTGTTTTTT. Residues: CASSLGGAPNEKLFF.

This clonotype has a handful of counts. The rearrangement joins TRBV4-3 to TRBJ2-5; D might be TRBD2 (6 bases). CDR1 is LGHNA and CDR2 is YSLEER in the germline V gene. V was pared by 0 bases and J by 4 bases, with 24 bases between. The CDR3 sequence is 19 residues long. The CDR3 bases are TGCGCCAGCAGCCAAGATCGTTGGAGGGTTACTAGAGGTATAGAGACCCAGTACTTC. Translated, it gives CASSQDRWRVTRGIETQYF.

This chain connects TRBV4-3 to TRBJ1-6; a weak D match, TRBD1 (6 bases). Germline-derived CDR1 and CDR2 are LGHNA and YSLEER. The CDR3 sequence is 17 residues long. V was cut by 3 bases and J by 2 bases, with 14 bases left in between. DNA for the CDR3: TGCGCCAGCAGCCATCACCTCAGGGGAGCCTATAATTCACCCCTCCACTTT. Translated: CASSHHLRGAYNSPLHF.

The chain joins TRBV7-6 to TRBJ2-3; possibly TRBD1 for D (6 bases). Germline CDR1 and CDR2: SGHVS and FNYEAQ. The CDR3 has 15 residues. V lost 4 bases and J lost 2, with 13 bases in between. Here the CDR3 reads CASSSRQDSTDTQYF. The CDR3 DNA sequence: TGTGCCAGCAGCTCGCGACAGGACTCCACAGATACGCAGTATTTT. The full variable domain, with the rest looked up from reference TRBV7-6 and TRBJ2-3, is GAGVSQSPRYKVTKRGQDVALRCDPISGHVSLYWYRQALGQGPEFLTYFNYEAQQDKSGLPNDRFSAERPEGSISTLTIQRTEQRDSAMYRCASSSRQDSTDTQYFGPGTRLTVL.

This clonotype was seen only a few times. CDR3 region: CASRSPRFYEQYF. The CDR3 DNA sequence: TGTGCCAGCAGATCCCCCCGGTTCTACGAGCAGTACTTC. V gene TRBV6-5 combines with J gene TRBJ2-7; D is unresolved. This CDR3 contains 13 residues. Germline lookup yields CDR1 MNHEY and CDR2 SVGAGI. With 6 bases removed from V and 3 bases from J, the gap between germline ends came to 12 bases.

This clonotype was recorded a few times. The rearrangement links TRBV29-1 to TRBJ2-5; TRBD1 or TRBD2 may be the D gene (6 bases each). Germline V gene lookup returns CDR1 SQVTM and CDR2 ANQGSEA. This CDR3 is 12 amino acids long. Trimming stripped 2 bases from V and 5 bases from J, with 9 bases between. As DNA, the CDR3 is TGCAGCGTTGAAAGGGGGGCCGAGACCCAGTACTTC. Amino acids: CSVERGAETQYF.

The sample holds a few counts of this clonotype. The chain carries TRBV30 and TRBJ2-5; D is undetermined. Germline CDR1 is GTSNPN and CDR2 is SVGIG (reference sequence). Trimming removed 8 bases from V and 5 bases from J, with 18 bases in between. The CDR3 has 13 amino acids. CDR3 sequence reads: CAGKGYFLETQYF. For the CDR3, the DNA is TGTGCCGGAAAGGGATATTTTTTGGAGACCCAGTACTTC.

The chain joins TRBV5-1 to TRBJ1-2, with TRBD1 matching 7 bases. V lost 2 bases, J lost 5 bases, and 9 bases stayed unmatched. CDR3 length equals 15 residues. Germline lookup yields CDR1 SGHRS and CDR2 YFSETQ. The CDR3 DNA reads as TGCGCCAGCAGCTTAACCACAGGGGAACAATATGGCTACACCTTC. Translation: CASSLTTGEQYGYTF.

This clonotype was observed a few times. The V gene is TRBV29-1, the J gene TRBJ2-7, with a tentative D call TRBD2 (5 bases). The length of the CDR3 is 13 residues. Germline CDR1 and CDR2: SQVTM and ANQGSEA. Deletions cut 7 bases from V and 0 bases from J, with 13 bases between. CDR3 amino acids: CSAGGPSSYEQYF. The CDR3 DNA is TGCAGCGCCGGAGGCCCCAGCTCCTACGAGCAGTACTTC.

This sequence joins TRBV7-7 and TRBJ2-1; 7 bases line up with TRBD1. The CDR3 loop spans 16 amino acids. The ends lost 5 bases at V and 0 bases at J; junction bases unmatched: 7. Germline V gene data show CDR1 as SSHAT and CDR2 as FNYEAQ (reference sequence). The CDR3 bases are TGTGCCAGCAGCCGGTCCGGGACAGCCTCCTACAATGAGCAGTTCTTC. This translates into CASSRSGTASYNEQFF.

This clonotype was found a few times. The genes are TRBV23-1 and TRBJ2-5, with D unclear. TRBV23-1 has ORF status, its function being uncertain. CDR3 length: 13 residues. Deletions cut 3 bases from V and 9 bases from J, with 14 bases between. DNA of the CDR3: TGCGCCAGCAGTCAGTTACTTTGTCGGGCCCAGTACTTC. Protein sequence: CASSQLLCRAQYF.

There are many counts of this clonotype. The chain carries TRBV12-3 or TRBV12-4 and TRBJ2-7, with D hard to call. CDR3 length: 14 amino acids. V lost 2 bases and J 9 bases, leaving 17 bases between the germline ends. CDR3 in amino acids: CASSLQAGSPRQYF. The CDR3 DNA is TGTGCCAGCAGTTTACAGGCCGGGTCCCCCCGGCAGTACTTC.

This clonotype was seen only a few times. The V gene is TRBV24-1, the J gene TRBJ2-3; no definite D call. CDR1 and CDR2 from the germline V gene are KGHDR and SFDVKD. The CDR3 is made up of 11 amino acids. V was shortened by 5 bases and J by 3 bases, with 2 bases between the two germline ends. CDR3 loop: CATSVTDTQYF. The CDR3 bases are TGTGCCACCAGTGTTACAGATACGCAGTATTTT.

The V and J genes are TRBV4-2 and TRBJ2-2, with 7 bases fitting TRBD2. The germline CDR1 and CDR2 sequences are LGHNA and YNFKEQ. Unmatched junction bases numbered 5, after V lost 0 bases and J lost 4 bases. The CDR3 sequence is 16 residues long. The CDR3 sequence: CASSQEGGTTTGELFF. CDR3 in DNA: TGTGCCAGCAGCCAAGAGGGGGGGACGACCACCGGGGAGCTGTTTTTT.

This clonotype occurred many times. V and J are TRBV29-1 and TRBJ1-1; D call uncertain. The CDR3 runs to 11 residues. Deletions cut 6 bases from V and 1 base from J, with 6 bases between. Germline CDR1 SQVTM, CDR2 ANQGSEA. This chain's CDR3 is CSVDGNTEAFF. The CDR3 bases are TGCAGCGTCGACGGGAACACTGAAGCTTTCTTT.

This clonotype turned up a few times. This chain links TRBV2 with TRBJ2-3; D gene uncertain. The CDR3 has 11 residues. Germline V gives CDR1 SNHLY, CDR2 FYNNEI. Between the trimmed V and J ends, which lost 8 bases and 7 bases, there was a span of 10 bases. The CDR3: CASHRMNTQYF. The CDR3, as DNA: TGTGCCAGCCACCGTATGAATACGCAGTATTTT.

Only a few counts were recorded for this clonotype. The chain combines TRBV29-1 with TRBJ2-2; 7 nucleotides agree with TRBD1. CDR1 SQVTM and CDR2 ANQGSEA come from the germline V gene. Trimming took 8 bases from V and 0 from J; bases not matched to a gene: 6. The CDR3 contains 14 residues. The CDR3 protein is CSIRGQSNTGELFF. CDR3 in DNA: TGCAGCATTCGGGGACAGTCGAACACCGGGGAGCTGTTTTTT.

This chain uses TRBV5-1 with TRBJ2-4; unclear D gene. This CDR3 spans 15 amino acids. Germline CDR1 and CDR2: SGHRS and YFSETQ. Trimming cost V 0 bases and J 5 bases, with 12 bases left between them. CDR3 protein: CASSLGGAGENIQYF. Written as DNA, the CDR3 is TGCGCCAGCAGCTTGGGTGGAGCAGGTGAAAACATTCAGTACTTC.

V and J are TRBV20-1 and TRBJ2-5, with 7 nucleotides matching TRBD2. This CDR3 region has 14 residues. The V segment lost 4 bases and the J segment 2 bases; nucleotides outside the gene matches: 7. Per germline, CDR1 DFQATT and CDR2 SNEGSKA (reference sequence). Written as DNA, the CDR3 is TGCAGTGCTACCCCCTGGGGGGGACAAGAGACCCAGTACTTC. Translated: CSATPWGGQETQYF.

This clonotype was detected only a few times. The V and J genes are TRBV3-1 and TRBJ2-3, with no clear D. The V gene lost 1 base and the J gene lost 1 base, with 6 bases spanning the gap. This CDR3 comprises 14 residues. Germline-derived CDR1 and CDR2 are LGHDT and YNNKEL (reference sequence). The CDR3 is CASSQVSGTDTQYF. The CDR3 DNA reads TGTGCCAGCAGCCAAGTATCAGGCACAGATACGCAGTATTTT.

The sample holds a few counts of this clonotype. Germline and junction disagree at one end, which may indicate a read error. The V call is TRBV7-9, the J call TRBJ1-2; 8 bases match TRBD1. The CDR3 is 14 amino acids. Germline V gene data show CDR1 as SEHNR and CDR2 as FQNEAQ (reference sequence). The CDR3 region is CASRLDRGHYGYTF. In DNA, the CDR3 is TGTGCCAGCCGCTTAGACAGGGGACACTATGGCTACACCTTC. The full variable domain, completed using reference TRBV7-9 and TRBJ1-2, is DTGVSQNPRHKITKRGQNVTFRCDPISEHNRLYWYRQTLGQGPEFLTYFQNEAQLEKSRLLSDRFSAERPKGSFSTLEIQRTEQGDSAMYLCASRLDRGHYGYTFGSGTRLTVV.

V usage is TRBV20-1 and J usage is TRBJ1-6, with no clear D. Germline V gene data show CDR1 as DFQATT and CDR2 as SNEGSKA (reference sequence). The CDR3 is 16 residues long. V was cut by 0 bases and J by 0 bases, with 9 bases left in between. The CDR3, as DNA: TGCAGTGCTAGAGAAAGGAGAAGCTCCTATAATTCACCCCTCCACTTT. It translates to CSARERRSSYNSPLHF.

The V gene is TRBV7-2, the J gene TRBJ2-3; perhaps TRBD2 as D (5 bases). The CDR3 has 14 amino acids. CDR1 is SGHTA, CDR2 FQGNSA, per germline. V was pared by 4 bases and J by 4 bases, with 12 bases between. CDR3 residues: CASSSGSGSDTQYF. CDR3 coding DNA: TGTGCCAGCAGCTCGGGGTCGGGGTCAGATACGCAGTATTTT.

The rearrangement links TRBV6-6 to TRBJ1-4, with 7 bases that match TRBD1. Germline CDR1 is MNHNY and CDR2 is SVGAGI (reference sequence). Losses at the gene ends were 0 bases for V and 7 bases for J; bases not matched to a gene: 2. The length of the CDR3 is 14 residues. In nucleotides, the CDR3 is TGTGCCAGCAGTTACTCGACAGGGAGTGAAAAACTGTTTTTT. Translation: CASSYSTGSEKLFF.

Only a few counts were recorded for this clonotype. The rearrangement joins TRBV12-2 to TRBJ2-6; the D segment call TRBD1 is taken from the table without a DNA check. TRBV12-2 is flagged as a pseudogene. The length of the CDR3 is 15 residues. Here the CDR3 DNA reads TGTGCAAGTCGCTTGGGGAAAGGTGGGGCCAACGTCCTGACTTTC. It yields the protein CASRLGKGGANVLTF.

This rearrangement joins TRBV7-2 to TRBJ2-2; maybe TRBD2 (7 bases). CDR3 length: 15 residues. Per germline, CDR1 SGHTA and CDR2 FQGNSA. V gave up 4 bases and J gave up 4 bases, with 13 bases separating them. CDR3 sequence (DNA): TGTGCCAGCAGCTACGGGGGGCCGAGCACCGGGGAGCTGTTTTTT. This sequence encodes CASSYGGPSTGELFF.